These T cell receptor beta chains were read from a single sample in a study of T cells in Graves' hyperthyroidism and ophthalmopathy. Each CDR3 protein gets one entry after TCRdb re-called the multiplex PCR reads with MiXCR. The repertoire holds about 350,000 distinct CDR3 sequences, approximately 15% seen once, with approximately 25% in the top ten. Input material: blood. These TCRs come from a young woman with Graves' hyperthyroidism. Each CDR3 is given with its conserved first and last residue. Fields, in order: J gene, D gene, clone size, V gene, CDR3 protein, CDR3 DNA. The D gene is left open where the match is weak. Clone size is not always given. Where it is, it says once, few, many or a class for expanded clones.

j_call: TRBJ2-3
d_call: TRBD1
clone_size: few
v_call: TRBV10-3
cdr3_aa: CATEDRGRLPSTDTQYF
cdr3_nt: TGTGCCACCGAGGACAGGGGGAGGCTGCCTAGCACAGATACGCAGTATTTT

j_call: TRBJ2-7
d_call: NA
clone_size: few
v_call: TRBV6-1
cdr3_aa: CASSDPRQAYEQYF
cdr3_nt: TGTGCCAGCAGTGACCCCAGACAGGCCTACGAGCAGTACTTC

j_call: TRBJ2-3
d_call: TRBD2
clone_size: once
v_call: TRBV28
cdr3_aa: CASSFAGTSADTQYF
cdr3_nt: TGTGCCAGCAGTTTTGCAGGGACTAGCGCAGATACGCAGTATTTT

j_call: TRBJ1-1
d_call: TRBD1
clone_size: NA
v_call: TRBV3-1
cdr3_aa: CASSPKGQRFEAFF
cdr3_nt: TGTGCCAGCAGCCCAAAGGGACAGCGCTTTGAAGCTTTCTTT

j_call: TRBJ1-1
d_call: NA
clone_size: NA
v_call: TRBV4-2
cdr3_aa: CASSQGIGFTIYTEAFF
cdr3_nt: TGTGCCAGCAGCCAAGGAATTGGTTTCACAATTTACACTGAAGCTTTCTTT

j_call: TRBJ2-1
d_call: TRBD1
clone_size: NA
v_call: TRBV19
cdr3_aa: CASKLSGTGGSDEQFF
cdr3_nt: TGTGCCAGTAAGTTGTCTGGGACAGGGGGCTCGGATGAGCAGTTCTTC

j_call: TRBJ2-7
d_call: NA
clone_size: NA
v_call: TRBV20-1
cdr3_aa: CSALDSERVTYEQYF
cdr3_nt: TGCAGTGCTCTTGATAGCGAGAGGGTAACCTACGAGCAGTACTTC

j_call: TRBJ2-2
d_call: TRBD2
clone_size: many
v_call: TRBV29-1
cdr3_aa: CAVAGVGTGELFF
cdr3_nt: TGCGCTGTAGCGGGAGTTGGTACCGGGGAGCTGTTTTTT

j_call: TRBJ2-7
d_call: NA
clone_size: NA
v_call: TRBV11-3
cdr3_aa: CASSPRGPGEQYF
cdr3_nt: TGTGCCAGCAGCCCCCGGGGCCCGGGGGAGCAGTACTTC

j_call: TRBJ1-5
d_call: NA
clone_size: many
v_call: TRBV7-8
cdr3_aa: CASSRELDQPQHF
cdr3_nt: TGTGCCAGCAGCCGCGAACTAGATCAGCCCCAGCATTTT

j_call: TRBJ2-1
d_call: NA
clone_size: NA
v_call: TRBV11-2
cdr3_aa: CASSAVYEQFF
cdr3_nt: TGTGCCAGCAGCGCGGTTTATGAGCAGTTCTTC

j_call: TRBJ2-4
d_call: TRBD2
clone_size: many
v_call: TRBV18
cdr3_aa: CASSAAEREVFLSKNIQYF
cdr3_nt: TGTGCCAGCTCAGCCGCAGAGCGGGAGGTATTCCTATCGAAAAACATTCAGTACTTC

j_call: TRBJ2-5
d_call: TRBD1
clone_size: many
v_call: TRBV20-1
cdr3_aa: CSARGTGNQETQYF
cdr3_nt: TGCAGTGCTAGAGGGACAGGGAACCAAGAGACCCAGTACTTC

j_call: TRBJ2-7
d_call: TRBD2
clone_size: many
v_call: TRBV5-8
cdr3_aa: CASSSAGGDYEQYF
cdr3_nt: TGTGCCAGCAGCTCCGCCGGGGGGGACTACGAGCAGTACTTC

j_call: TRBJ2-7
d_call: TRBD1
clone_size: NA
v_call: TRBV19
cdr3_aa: CASSMGTGVSYEQYF
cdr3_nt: TGTGCCAGTAGTATGGGGACAGGGGTCTCCTACGAGCAGTACTTC

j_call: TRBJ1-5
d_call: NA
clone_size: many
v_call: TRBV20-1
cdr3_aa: CSGQRRGVSNQPQHF
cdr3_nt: TGCAGTGGTCAGCGGCGAGGGGTGAGCAATCAGCCCCAGCATTTT

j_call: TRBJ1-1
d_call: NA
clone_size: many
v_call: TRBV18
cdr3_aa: CASLGFANTEAFF
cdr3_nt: TGTGCCAGCCTCGGGTTTGCGAACACTGAAGCTTTCTTT

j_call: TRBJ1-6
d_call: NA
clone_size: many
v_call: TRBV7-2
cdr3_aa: CASSFHPGAEDSPLHF
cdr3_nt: TGTGCCAGCAGCTTCCACCCCGGGGCAGAGGATTCACCCCTCCACTTT

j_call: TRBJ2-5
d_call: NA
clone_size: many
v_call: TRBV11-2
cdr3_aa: CASSPGVREETQYF
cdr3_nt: TGTGCCAGCAGCCCAGGGGTCAGGGAGGAGACCCAGTACTTC

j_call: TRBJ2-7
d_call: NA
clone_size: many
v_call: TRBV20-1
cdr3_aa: CSALSPEGVDEQYF
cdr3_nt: TGCAGTGCTCTCTCCCCCGAAGGGGTTGACGAGCAGTACTTC

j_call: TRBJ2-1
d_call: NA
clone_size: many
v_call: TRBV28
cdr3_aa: CASSRGADNEQFF
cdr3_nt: TGTGCCAGCAGTCGGGGCGCTGATAATGAGCAGTTCTTC

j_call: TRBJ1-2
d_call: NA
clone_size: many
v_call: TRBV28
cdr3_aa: CASSPVTDRSNYGYTF
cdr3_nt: TGTGCCAGCAGTCCTGTAACCGACAGGTCTAACTATGGCTACACCTTC

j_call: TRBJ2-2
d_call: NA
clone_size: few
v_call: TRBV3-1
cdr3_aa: CASSQGFPPGELFF
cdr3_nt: TGTGCCAGCAGCCAAGGATTCCCGCCCGGGGAGCTGTTTTTT

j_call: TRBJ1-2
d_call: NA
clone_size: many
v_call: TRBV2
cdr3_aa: CASSVGQGGYTF
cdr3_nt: TGTGCCAGCAGTGTCGGGCAGGGCGGCTACACCTTC

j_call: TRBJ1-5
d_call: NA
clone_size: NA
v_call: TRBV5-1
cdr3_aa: CASSQWVGQPQHF
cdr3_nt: TGCGCCAGCAGCCAATGGGTGGGACAGCCCCAGCATTTT

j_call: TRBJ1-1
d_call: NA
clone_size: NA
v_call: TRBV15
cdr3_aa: CATSQTLQGRPMNTEAFF
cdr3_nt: TGTGCCACCAGCCAGACCCTCCAGGGGAGACCCATGAACACTGAAGCTTTCTTT

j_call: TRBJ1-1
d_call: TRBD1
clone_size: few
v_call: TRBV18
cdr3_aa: CASSGQGLGTEAFF
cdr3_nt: TGTGCCAGCTCAGGACAGGGATTGGGCACTGAAGCTTTCTTT

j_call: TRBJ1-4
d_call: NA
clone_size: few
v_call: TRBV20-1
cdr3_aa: CSGGGGGNEKLFF
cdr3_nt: TGCAGTGGGGGCGGGGGGGGGAATGAAAAACTGTTTTTT

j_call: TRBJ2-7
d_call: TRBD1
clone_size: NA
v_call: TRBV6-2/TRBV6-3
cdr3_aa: CASSTGQGYHEQYF
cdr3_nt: TGTGCCAGCAGTACGGGACAGGGTTACCACGAGCAGTACTTC

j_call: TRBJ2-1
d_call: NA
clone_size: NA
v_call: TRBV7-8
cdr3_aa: CASSLGLRLGNEQFF
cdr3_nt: TGTGCCAGCAGCTTAGGGCTGCGGTTAGGCAATGAGCAGTTCTTC

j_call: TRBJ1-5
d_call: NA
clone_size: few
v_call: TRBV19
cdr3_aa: CASSERVGRGNQPQHF
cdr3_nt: TGTGCCAGTAGTGAACGGGTGGGCAGGGGCAATCAGCCCCAGCATTTT

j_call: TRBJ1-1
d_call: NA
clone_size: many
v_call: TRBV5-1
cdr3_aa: CASSLGGASGSTEAFF
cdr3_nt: TGCGCCAGCAGCTTGGGCGGGGCCTCAGGGTCCACTGAAGCTTTCTTT

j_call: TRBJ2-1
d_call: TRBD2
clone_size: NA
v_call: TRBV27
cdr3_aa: CASRTLTGTSGNNEQFF
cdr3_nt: TGTGCCAGCAGAACCCTTACCGGGACTAGCGGGAACAATGAGCAGTTCTTC

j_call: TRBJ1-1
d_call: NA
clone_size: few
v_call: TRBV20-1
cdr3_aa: CSAVQIGLNEAFF
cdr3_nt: TGCAGTGCCGTACAGATTGGACTAAATGAAGCTTTCTTT

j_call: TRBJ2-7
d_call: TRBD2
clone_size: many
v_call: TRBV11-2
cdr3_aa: CASSLAVRGAGAYEQYF
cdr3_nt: TGTGCCAGCAGCTTAGCAGTCCGCGGAGCGGGAGCCTACGAGCAGTACTTC

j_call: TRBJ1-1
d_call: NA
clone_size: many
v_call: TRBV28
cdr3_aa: CASRIDRRTEAFF
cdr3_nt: TGTGCCAGCAGGATTGACAGGCGGACTGAAGCTTTCTTT

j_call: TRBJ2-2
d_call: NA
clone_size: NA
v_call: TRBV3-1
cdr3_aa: CASRTVNTGELFF
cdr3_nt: TGTGCCAGCAGAACGGTGAACACCGGGGAGCTGTTTTTT

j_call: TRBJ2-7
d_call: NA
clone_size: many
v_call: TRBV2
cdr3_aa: CASSASASSYEQYF
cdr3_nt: TGTGCCAGCAGTGCCTCCGCCAGCTCCTACGAGCAGTACTTC

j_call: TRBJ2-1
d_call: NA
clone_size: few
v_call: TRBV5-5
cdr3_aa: CASSLTLDEQFF
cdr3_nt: TGTGCCAGCAGCTTGACACTCGATGAGCAGTTCTTC

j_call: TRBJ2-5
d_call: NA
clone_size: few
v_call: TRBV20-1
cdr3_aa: CSASVNQETQYF
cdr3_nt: TGCAGTGCTAGTGTGAACCAAGAGACCCAGTACTTC

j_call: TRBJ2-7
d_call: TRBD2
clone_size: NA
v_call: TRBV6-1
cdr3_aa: CASSQTSGFFISYEQYF
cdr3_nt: TGTGCCAGCAGTCAGACTAGCGGGTTTTTTATTTCCTACGAGCAGTACTTC

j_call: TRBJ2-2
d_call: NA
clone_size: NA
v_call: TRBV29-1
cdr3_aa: CSVTFSGELFF
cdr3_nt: TGCAGCGTTACGTTTTCCGGGGAGCTGTTTTTT

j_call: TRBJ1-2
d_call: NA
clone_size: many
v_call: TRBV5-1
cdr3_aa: CASSPGYADGYTF
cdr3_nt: TGCGCCAGCAGCCCGGGATATGCAGATGGCTACACCTTC

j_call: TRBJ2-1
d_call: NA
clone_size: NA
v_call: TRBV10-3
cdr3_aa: CATARGDSHREQFF
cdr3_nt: TGTGCGACCGCCCGAGGGGACTCCCACAGGGAGCAGTTCTTC

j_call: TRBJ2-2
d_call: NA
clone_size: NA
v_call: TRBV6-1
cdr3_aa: CASTKERGSGGELFF
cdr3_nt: TGTGCCAGCACCAAAGAGAGAGGGAGTGGCGGGGAGCTGTTTTTT

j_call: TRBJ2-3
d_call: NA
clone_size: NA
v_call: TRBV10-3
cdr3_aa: CASHPESTDTQYF
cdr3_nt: TGTGCCTCCCATCCGGAGAGCACAGATACGCAGTATTTT

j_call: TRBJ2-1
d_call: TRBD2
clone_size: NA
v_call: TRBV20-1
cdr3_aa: CSTSGDYNEQFF
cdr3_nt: TGCAGCACTAGCGGGGATTACAATGAGCAGTTCTTC

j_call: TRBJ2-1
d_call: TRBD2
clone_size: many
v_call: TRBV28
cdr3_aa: CASLLAGGSSYNEQFF
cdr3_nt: TGTGCCAGCCTGCTGGCGGGAGGATCTTCCTACAATGAGCAGTTCTTC

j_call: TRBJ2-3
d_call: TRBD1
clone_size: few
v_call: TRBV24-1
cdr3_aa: CATSDLPRGPTDTQYF
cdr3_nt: TGTGCCACCAGTGACCTACCCAGGGGGCCAACAGATACGCAGTATTTT

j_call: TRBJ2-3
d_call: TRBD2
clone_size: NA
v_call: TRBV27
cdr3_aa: CASSRRLAGGPDTQYF
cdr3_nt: TGTGCCAGCTCGCGTCGTCTAGCGGGAGGGCCGGATACGCAGTATTTT

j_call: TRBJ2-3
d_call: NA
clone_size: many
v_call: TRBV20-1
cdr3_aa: CSATSHRETDTQYF
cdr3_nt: TGCAGTGCCACCTCTCACAGGGAAACAGATACGCAGTATTTT

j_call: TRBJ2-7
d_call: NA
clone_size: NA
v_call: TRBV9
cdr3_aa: CASSVGGLGVEQYF
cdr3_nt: TGTGCCAGCAGCGTCGGCGGATTGGGCGTCGAGCAGTACTTC

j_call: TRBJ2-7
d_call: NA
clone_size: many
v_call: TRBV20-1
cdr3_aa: CSARGLYEQYF
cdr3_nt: TGCAGTGCTAGAGGGCTTTACGAGCAGTACTTC